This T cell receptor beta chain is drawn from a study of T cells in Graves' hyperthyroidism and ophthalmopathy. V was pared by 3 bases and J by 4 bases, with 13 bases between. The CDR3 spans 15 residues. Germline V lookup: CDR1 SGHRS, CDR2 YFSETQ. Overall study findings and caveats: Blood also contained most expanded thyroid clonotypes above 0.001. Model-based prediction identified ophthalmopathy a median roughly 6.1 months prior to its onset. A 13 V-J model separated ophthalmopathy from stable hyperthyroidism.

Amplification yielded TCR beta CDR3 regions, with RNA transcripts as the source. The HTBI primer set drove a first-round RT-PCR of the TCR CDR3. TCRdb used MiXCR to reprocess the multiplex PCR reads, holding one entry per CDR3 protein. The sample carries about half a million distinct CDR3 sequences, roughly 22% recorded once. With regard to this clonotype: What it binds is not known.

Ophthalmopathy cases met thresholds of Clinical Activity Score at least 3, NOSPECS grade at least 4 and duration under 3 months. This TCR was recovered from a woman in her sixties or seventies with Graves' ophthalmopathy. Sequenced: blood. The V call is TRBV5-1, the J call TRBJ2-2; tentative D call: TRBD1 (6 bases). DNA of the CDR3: TGCGCCAGCAGCTATCAACAGGGTGGCACCGGGGAGCTGTTTTTT. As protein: CASSYQQGGTGELFF.